What follows are 27 T cell receptor beta chains derived from one specimen sequenced in a study of T cells after posttransplantation cyclophosphamide. Sequenced by immunoSEQ multiplex PCR; TCRdb stores in-frame clones only, minus some. This sample has fewer than 60,000 clones; approximately 94% occur once, and the top ten carry about 3.1%. Sequencing was carried out using PBMCs. These receptor sequences come from a woman aged 25 to 39 in good health and a related stem cell transplant donor.

The gene calls are TRBV19 and TRBJ2-1, with 11 bases matching TRBD2. The CDR3 extends over 16 amino acids. V shed 3 bases, J shed 0 bases, and the junction held 1 base outside the gene matches. Per the germline V gene, CDR1 is LNHDA and CDR2 is SQIVND (reference sequence). This CDR3 is CASSITSGGSYNEQFF. CDR3 nucleotides: TGTGCCAGTAGTATTACTAGCGGGGGCTCCTACAATGAGCAGTTCTTC.

The rearrangement links TRBV7-9 to TRBJ1-2; the D gene is possibly TRBD1 (6 bases). This CDR3 contains 12 residues. Between the trimmed V and J ends, which lost 6 bases and 4 bases, there was a span of 9 bases. Germline loops: CDR1 SEHNR, CDR2 FQNEAQ (reference sequence). The CDR3 here is CASSEGGYGYTF. In DNA form, the CDR3 reads TGTGCCAGCAGTGAAGGGGGCTATGGCTACACCTTC.

The chain combines TRBV27 with TRBJ2-3, with 7 bases identical to TRBD2. Germline assignment: CDR1 MNHEY and CDR2 SMNVEV (reference sequence). The CDR3 has 13 residues. V gave up 3 bases and J gave up 5 bases; unmatched junction bases: 2. The CDR3 coding sequence is TGTGCCAGCAGTTTTTCGGGAGGAGATACGCAGTATTTT. Translated: CASSFSGGDTQYF.

The gene calls are TRBV7-9 and TRBJ1-4; 7 nucleotides match TRBD1. The V and J ends lost 2 bases and 8 bases, in that order; junction bases with no gene match: 8. This CDR3 is 15 amino acids long. CDR1 SEHNR and CDR2 FQNEAQ come from the germline V gene (reference sequence). The CDR3, as DNA: TGTGCCAGCAGCTTATCACAGGGGTTGGGGGAAAAACTGTTTTTT. It translates to CASSLSQGLGEKLFF.

The J gene is TRBJ2-7, the V gene TRBV4-2; a possible D gene is TRBD2 (5 bases). In germline, CDR1 is LGHNA, CDR2 YNFKEQ. This CDR3 comprises 17 residues. The V gene lost 0 bases and the J gene lost 0 bases, with 15 bases spanning the gap. The CDR3 DNA reads TGTGCCAGCAGCCAAGATAGGTCGGGAAACCCCTCCTACGAGCAGTACTTC. Amino acid sequence: CASSQDRSGNPSYEQYF.

As DNA, the CDR3 is TGTGCCAGCAGTCCGCGACAGGGGAGGACTGAAGCTTTCTTT. Protein product: CASSPRQGRTEAFF. This chain connects TRBV6-5 to TRBJ1-1; TRBD1 matches at 8 bases. This CDR3 is built from 14 residues. Germline V CDR1 and CDR2: MNHEY, SVGAGI. V gave up 5 bases and J gave up 5 bases; unmatched junction bases: 7.

The rearrangement joins TRBV7-2 to TRBJ2-5; TRBD2 matches 10 bases. Looked up from germline, CDR1 is SGHTA and CDR2 is FQGNSA. V lost 1 base to trimming and J lost 3 bases; unmatched junction nucleotides: 5. The CDR3 has 16 residues. CDR3 residues: CASSLVGLAGEETQYF. For the CDR3, the DNA is TGTGCCAGCAGCTTAGTCGGCCTAGCGGGGGAAGAGACCCAGTACTTC.

The V call is TRBV9, the J call TRBJ2-1; 12 bases agree with TRBD2. The V gene's germline CDR1 is SGDLS and CDR2 YYNGEE. The V gene end was trimmed by 3 bases and the J gene end by 2 bases; junction bases not matched to a gene: 0. The CDR3 has 15 residues. The CDR3 nucleotides are TGTGCCAGCAGCGGGACTAGCGGGGCCTACAATGAGCAGTTCTTC. Translated, it gives CASSGTSGAYNEQFF.

This clone has just one count. The rearrangement uses TRBV9 and TRBJ2-2, with 11 positions matching TRBD2. The germline V gene encodes CDR1 SGDLS and CDR2 YYNGEE. The V segment lost 0 bases and the J segment 3 bases; nucleotides outside the gene matches: 10. The CDR3 runs 19 residues. The CDR3, as DNA: TGTGCCAGCAGCGTAGATCTAGCGGGGGGCCCCGGATACACCGGGGAGCTGTTTTTT. Protein product: CASSVDLAGGPGYTGELFF.

The chain links TRBV19 to TRBJ2-2; D is perhaps TRBD2 (5 bases). V was clipped by 1 base and J by 3 bases, with 6 bases between them. Germline values: CDR1 LNHDA, CDR2 SQIVND (reference sequence). The CDR3 is 14 residues long. The CDR3 loop reads CASSIVGDTGELFF. CDR3 coding DNA: TGTGCCAGTAGTATAGTCGGGGACACCGGGGAGCTGTTTTTT.

The V gene is TRBV6-1, the J gene TRBJ1-4; D is undetermined. V was shortened by 4 bases and J by 0 bases, with 9 bases between the two germline ends. Germline CDR1 reads MNHNS; CDR2 reads SASEGT. CDR3 length: 15 residues. CDR3 residues: CASSGVGATNEKLFF. DNA of the CDR3: TGTGCCAGCAGTGGGGTCGGGGCAACTAATGAAAAACTGTTTTTT.

The chain couples TRBV7-2 to TRBJ2-7; 8 nucleotides match TRBD1. The V and J ends lost 3 bases and 6 bases, in that order; junction bases with no gene match: 4. Germline lookup yields CDR1 SGHTA and CDR2 FQGNSA. The CDR3 covers 13 residues. CDR3: CASSFDRGSEQYF. DNA of the CDR3: TGTGCCAGCAGCTTTGACAGGGGTAGCGAGCAGTACTTC.

The rearrangement uses TRBV19 and TRBJ2-3; the match to TRBD2 covers 10 bases. The length of the CDR3 is 17 residues. Germline CDR1 LNHDA, CDR2 SQIVND (reference sequence). J gave up 1 base and V 0 bases, and 4 bases lay outside the gene matches. CDR3 sequence reads: CASSIDGLAGGTDTQYF. CDR3 DNA sequence: TGTGCCAGTAGTATAGATGGCCTAGCGGGGGGCACAGATACGCAGTATTTT.

This clone has more than one count but fewer than ten. V and J are TRBV28 and TRBJ2-1; D is ambiguous. Per germline, CDR1 MDHEN and CDR2 SYDVKM. There are 16 residues in the CDR3. V lost 3 bases to trimming and J lost 3 bases, with 15 bases between them. This CDR3 reads CASSFESYYGYNEQFF. In nucleotides, the CDR3 is TGTGCCAGCAGTTTCGAAAGCTACTACGGCTACAATGAGCAGTTCTTC.

This chain links TRBV12-5 with TRBJ2-7; tentatively, D is TRBD2 (5 bases). The CDR3 is made up of 16 amino acids. Germline CDR1 reads LGHNT; CDR2 reads FRNRAP. The germline V and J ends were trimmed by 4 bases and 6 bases, with 22 bases remaining between them. CDR3 sequence (DNA): TGTGCTAGTGGTTCCCGCACGGGCCCTAGCTCCCTCGAGCAGTACTTC. Amino acids: CASGSRTGPSSLEQYF.

This clone was seen a single time. This CDR3 reads CARGVSGGAADTQYF. The CDR3 bases are TGTGCGCGGGGAGTTAGCGGGGGGGCCGCAGATACGCAGTATTTT. The V gene is TRBV2, the J gene TRBJ2-3, with 11 bases that match TRBD2. Looked up from germline, CDR1 is SNHLY and CDR2 is FYNNEI. There are 15 residues in the CDR3.

J is TRBJ2-7 and V is TRBV21-1; the table's D call of TRBD2 was not tested on the DNA. TRBV21-1 is given as a pseudogene. The length of the CDR3 is 13 residues. The CDR3 reads CASRRRSNYEQYF. Here the CDR3 DNA reads TGTGCCAGCAGGAGGAGGAGCAACTACGAGCAGTACTTC.

The CDR3 here is CASSRGREKLFF. The CDR3 DNA sequence: TGTGCCAGCAGCAGGGGGCGCGAAAAACTGTTTTTT. The genes are TRBV9 and TRBJ1-4; 7 nucleotides match TRBD1. From germline, CDR1 is SGDLS and CDR2 YYNGEE. The CDR3 extends over 12 amino acids. J lost 8 bases, V lost 4 bases, and 2 bases had no gene match. The full variable domain, with the rest looked up from reference TRBV9 and TRBJ1-4, is DSGVTQTPKHLITATGQRVTLRCSPRSGDLSVYWYQQSLDQGLQFLIQYYNGEERAKGNILERFSAQQFPDLHSELNLSSLELGDSALYFCASSRGREKLFFGSGTQLSVL.

V gene TRBV19 combines with J gene TRBJ2-5, with D maybe TRBD1 (8 bases). Trimming took off 1 base at V and 4 bases at J, with 13 bases between the two ends. Germline lookup yields CDR1 LNHDA and CDR2 SQIVND (reference sequence). The CDR3 is 15 residues long. The CDR3: CASSIGTGRGETQYF. DNA for the CDR3: TGTGCCAGTAGTATAGGGACAGGGAGGGGAGAGACCCAGTACTTC. The variable domain in full, with the rest retrieved from reference TRBV19 and TRBJ2-5, is DGGITQSPKYLFRKEGQNVTLSCEQNLNHDAMYWYRQDPGQGLRLIYYSQIVNDFQKGDIAEGYSVSREKKESFPLTVTSAQKNPTAFYLCASSIGTGRGETQYFGPGTRLLVL.

V is TRBV6-6 and J is TRBJ1-2; TRBD1 aligns across 9 bases. Per germline, CDR1 MNHNY and CDR2 SVGAGI (reference sequence). With V trimmed by 7 bases and J by 7 bases, 7 bases remained unmatched. The CDR3 totals 13 residues. The chain's CDR3 is CASKPGQGSGYTF. CDR3 sequence (DNA): TGTGCCAGCAAACCGGGACAGGGAAGTGGCTACACCTTC.

This rearrangement joins TRBV5-8 to TRBJ2-7, with 9 bases fitting TRBD1. J gave up 2 bases and V 7 bases, and 10 bases lay outside the gene matches. The germline V gene encodes CDR1 SGHTS and CDR2 YDEGEE. This CDR3 region has 15 residues. CDR3: CASRETGTGTYEQYF. CDR3 coding DNA: TGTGCCAGCCGTGAAACTGGGACAGGGACCTACGAGCAGTACTTC.

V and J are TRBV6-4 and TRBJ2-1, with TRBD2 matching over 7 bases. V lost 0 bases to trimming and J lost 4 bases; unmatched junction nucleotides: 3. The CDR3 spans 15 residues. Germline assignment: CDR1 MRHNA and CDR2 SNTAGT. The CDR3 DNA sequence: TGTGCCAGCAGTGACTCTGCGGGGGAATACAATGAGCAGTTCTTC. As protein: CASSDSAGEYNEQFF.

V usage is TRBV7-2 and J usage is TRBJ2-7, with TRBD2 matching over 9 bases. The CDR3 runs to 14 residues. Germline values: CDR1 SGHTA, CDR2 FQGNSA. Trimming took 2 bases from V and 4 from J; bases not matched to a gene: 3. The CDR3 DNA reads TGTGCCAGCAGCTTACGGCGGGGGGGATACGAGCAGTACTTC. This encodes CASSLRRGGYEQYF.

This chain links TRBV5-6 with TRBJ1-1; 8 nucleotides match TRBD1. V shed 4 bases and J 4 bases; nucleotides not matched to a gene: 6. The CDR3 totals 14 residues. Germline loops: CDR1 SGHDT, CDR2 YYEEEE. CDR3 nucleotides: TGTGCCAGCAGCGACCGGACAGGGAGCACTGAAGCTTTCTTT. This encodes CASSDRTGSTEAFF.

The chain joins TRBV5-6 to TRBJ2-2, with 7 bases fitting TRBD1. Germline assignment: CDR1 SGHDT and CDR2 YYEEEE. This CDR3 has 15 amino acids. The V segment lost 3 bases and the J segment 1 base; nucleotides outside the gene matches: 3. The CDR3 sequence: CASSWGQLNTGELFF. CDR3 bases: TGTGCCAGCAGCTGGGGACAGCTGAACACCGGGGAGCTGTTTTTT.

The V gene is TRBV7-2, the J gene TRBJ2-7, with TRBD2 matching over 7 bases. The CDR3 is made up of 18 amino acids. V lost 1 base, J lost 2 bases, and 14 bases stayed unmatched. Germline V lookup: CDR1 SGHTA, CDR2 FQGNSA. CDR3: CASSLGPAGTTTAYEQYF. CDR3 sequence (DNA): TGTGCCAGCAGCTTAGGTCCAGCGGGGACCACTACAGCCTACGAGCAGTACTTC.

This clone was recorded once. The J gene is TRBJ2-7, the V gene TRBV7-2, with 11 bases matching TRBD2. Trimming removed 5 bases from V and 1 base from J; junction bases left unmatched: 10. The CDR3 has 17 amino acids. CDR1 SGHTA and CDR2 FQGNSA come from the germline V gene. Written as DNA, the CDR3 is TGTGCCAGCAGCCCCCCCTCCGGGACTAGCGGTTCCTACGAGCAGTACTTC. Amino acid sequence: CASSPPSGTSGSYEQYF.